This TCR beta chain was sequenced in a study of blood T cell repertoires in COVID-19. At the level of the study: Donors in the United States, Italy and Spain gave samples during acute or convalescent COVID-19. The analysed material was cDNA or gDNA that came from T cells, B-cell-depleted T cells, or PBMCs.

Per the original data handling: Researchers report that nucleated cell counts were estimated from reference gene primer amplification. Clones were read by immunoSEQ multiplex PCR, and TCRdb kept only the in-frame ones, dropping some. V, J and clone size derive from that table, while D and trimming were established from the DNA sequence. The table includes just over 90,000 clones, about nine tenths detected once. The ends lost 3 bases at V and 13 bases at J; junction bases unmatched: 7. The CDR3 has 12 amino acids. CDR1 KGHSH and CDR2 LQKENI come from the germline V gene. This chain uses TRBV18 with TRBJ1-2, with 8 positions matching TRBD1. Sequencing used peripheral blood. The clonotype originates from a human donor with active COVID-19. The donor label of this sample is uncertain. The CDR3, as DNA: TGTGCCAGCTCACCGGGACAGGTCCTAGTCACCTTC. Amino acid sequence: CASSPGQVLVTF.